Below are 24 T cell receptor beta chains sequenced from a single sample in a study of T-cell reconstitution after alpha-beta-depleted transplantation in children. Library preparation (for TCRbeta) was performed with unique molecular identifiers. Each CDR3 protein is one row after TCRdb ran MiXCR on the PCR reads. This table holds approximately 980,000 distinct CDR3 sequences, under 30% found once. The material sequenced was PBMCs, mostly from graft donor cells, taken 360 days after TCRalphabeta/CD19-depleted stem cell transplant. The receptors come from a boy under two years old who had a stem cell transplant for SCID, so the T cells may come from the graft donor.

This clonotype has only a few counts. The V and J genes are TRBV16 and TRBJ2-1, with D perhaps matching TRBD2 (6 bases). This CDR3 region has 14 residues. V lost 7 bases to trimming and J lost 4 bases, with 14 bases between them. CDR1 and CDR2 from the germline V gene are KGHSY and FQNENV. The CDR3 bases are TGTGCCAGCATCCCCGGGACTGTATACAATGAGCAGTTCTTC. As protein: CASIPGTVYNEQFF.

This rearrangement joins TRBV7-8 to TRBJ2-5; D remains unclear. Trimming took off 2 bases at V and 2 bases at J, with 18 bases between the two ends. The CDR3 is 17 residues long. CDR1 is SGHVS and CDR2 is FQNEAQ in the germline V gene. The CDR3 protein is CASSLIKAEVPQETQYF. The CDR3 DNA follows: TGTGCCAGCAGCTTAATAAAGGCGGAAGTACCACAAGAGACCCAGTACTTC.

The chain joins TRBV7-8 to TRBJ1-2; TRBD1 aligns across 9 bases. The CDR3 sequence is 16 residues long. V lost 4 bases to trimming and J lost 5 bases; unmatched junction nucleotides: 11. Germline lookup yields CDR1 SGHVS and CDR2 FQNEAQ. The CDR3 sequence is CASSSLSDRGDYGYTF. The DNA of the CDR3 is TGTGCCAGCAGCTCCTTATCTGACAGGGGGGATTATGGCTACACCTTC.

This clonotype was recorded a few times. The chain couples TRBV4-3 to TRBJ2-3; 9 nucleotides align to TRBD2. Trimming cost V 3 bases and J 2 bases; bases outside gene matches: 6. Per germline, CDR1 LGHNA and CDR2 YSLEER. The CDR3 extends over 16 amino acids. The CDR3 here is CASSQLAGALTDTQYF. As DNA, the CDR3 is TGCGCCAGCAGCCAGTTAGCGGGGGCCCTCACAGATACGCAGTATTTT.

This clonotype was seen a handful of times. The rearrangement joins TRBV9 to TRBJ1-4; the D is unclear. The V end lost 4 bases, the J end lost 0 bases, and 10 bases lay between the germline ends. The CDR3 runs 15 residues. From germline, CDR1 is SGDLS and CDR2 YYNGEE. CDR3 sequence: CASSPFAATNEKLFF. The CDR3 DNA reads TGTGCCAGCAGCCCCTTCGCCGCAACTAATGAAAAACTGTTTTTT.

This clonotype was counted a few times. This chain connects TRBV7-8 to TRBJ1-1; 10 bases map to TRBD1. Germline V CDR1 and CDR2: SGHVS, FQNEAQ. The trim removed 5 bases at V and 4 bases at J, leaving 4 bases unmatched. The CDR3 loop spans 14 amino acids. The CDR3 here is CASSRQGAGTEAFF. Written as DNA, the CDR3 is TGTGCCAGCAGCAGACAGGGGGCCGGCACTGAAGCTTTCTTT. The whole variable domain, filled in from reference TRBV7-8 and TRBJ1-1, reads GAGVSQSPRYKVAKRGQDVALRCDPISGHVSLFWYQQALGQGPEFLTYFQNEAQLDKSGLPSDRFFAERPEGSVSTLKIQRTQQEDSAVYLCASSRQGAGTEAFFGQGTRLTVV.

The chain links TRBV7-6 to TRBJ1-2; 7 bases line up with TRBD1. V shed 2 bases and J 7 bases; nucleotides not matched to a gene: 16. CDR1 and CDR2 (germline): SGHVS, FNYEAQ. The CDR3 contains 17 residues. The DNA for the CDR3 is TGTGCCAGCAGCTTATTCACCCAGGGGGATGAGAGATCTGGCTACACCTTC. Encoded protein: CASSLFTQGDERSGYTF.

Comments on this clonotype: Germline and junction disagree at one end, which may indicate a read error. The chain recombines TRBV30 with TRBJ2-7, with D tentatively TRBD1 or TRBD2 (6 bases each). Germline V lookup: CDR1 GTSNPN, CDR2 SVGIG (reference sequence). The CDR3 totals 11 residues. Written as DNA, the CDR3 is TGTGCCAGGAGGGGGGTCTACGAGCAGTACTTC. Protein sequence: CARRGVYEQYF. The variable domain in full, completed from reference TRBV30 and TRBJ2-7, reads SQTIHQWPATLVQPVGSPLSLECTVEGTSNPNLYWYRQAAGRGLQLLFYSVGIGQISSEVPQNLSASRPQDRQFILSSKKLLLSDSGFYLCARRGVYEQYFGPGTRLTVT.

The chain has TRBV5-1 and TRBJ1-1; TRBD1 matches 7 bases. J gave up 5 bases and V 4 bases, and 17 bases lay outside the gene matches. CDR3 length equals 17 residues. Germline CDR1 is SGHRS and CDR2 is YFSETQ. The CDR3, as DNA: TGCGCCAGCAGCCCCCTCCTCCGACAGGGTCGAGGGACTGAAGCTTTCTTT. Translating gives CASSPLLRQGRGTEAFF.

The rearrangement links TRBV27 to TRBJ1-1; unclear D gene. The CDR3 extends over 14 amino acids. V lost 6 bases and J 4 bases, leaving 15 bases between the germline ends. Germline lookup yields CDR1 MNHEY and CDR2 SMNVEV (reference sequence). CDR3: CASSLTRRSTEAFF. The DNA for the CDR3 is TGTGCCAGCAGCCTCACCCGGAGGAGCACTGAAGCTTTCTTT.

V gene TRBV7-2 combines with J gene TRBJ2-1; TRBD1 or TRBD2 may be the D gene (5 bases each). The CDR3 runs to 16 residues. Germline V gene lookup returns CDR1 SGHTA and CDR2 FQGNSA. The V and J ends lost 5 bases and 8 bases respectively, with 22 bases between them. The CDR3 bases are TGTGCCAGCAGCCGGAAAGGGGACGGCAATCCCCATGAGCAGTTCTTC. Translation: CASSRKGDGNPHEQFF.

V usage is TRBV28 and J usage is TRBJ1-1, with 8 bases identical to TRBD1. The CDR3 runs 16 residues. V was pared by 2 bases and J by 0 bases, with 5 bases of the junction left unmatched. Germline CDR1 MDHEN, CDR2 SYDVKM. CDR3 sequence: CASSLRTGHMNTEAFF. The CDR3 DNA reads as TGTGCCAGCAGTTTAAGGACAGGGCACATGAACACTGAAGCTTTCTTT.

The chain couples TRBV20-1 to TRBJ2-1; perhaps TRBD2 as D (5 bases). The germline V gene has CDR1 DFQATT and CDR2 SNEGSKA (reference sequence). CDR3 length: 15 residues. Trimming cost V 6 bases and J 7 bases, with 22 bases left between them. The CDR3 loop reads CSAPYYHRGGNEQFF. The CDR3 region has the DNA TGCAGTGCCCCATACTACCACCGGGGTGGGAATGAGCAGTTCTTC.

The chain recombines TRBV11-2 with TRBJ2-7; 7 bases are shared with TRBD1. The V segment lost 6 bases and the J segment 5 bases; nucleotides outside the gene matches: 13. Germline V gives CDR1 SGHAT, CDR2 FQNNGV. The CDR3 sequence is 15 residues long. The CDR3 spells CASSPSDRVNNEQYF. The CDR3 DNA sequence: TGTGCCAGCAGTCCCAGCGACAGGGTGAATAACGAGCAGTACTTC.

Here the CDR3 reads CASSSSGQLTGYTF. CDR3 DNA sequence: TGCGCCAGCAGCAGCTCGGGACAGCTAACTGGCTACACCTTC. The chain uses TRBV5-1 and TRBJ1-2, with 7 bases that match TRBD1. J was trimmed by 7 bases and V by 4 bases; bases with no gene match: 10. Per the germline V gene, CDR1 is SGHRS and CDR2 is YFSETQ. The CDR3 loop spans 14 amino acids.

The chain recombines TRBV11-2 with TRBJ2-1; 11 nucleotides agree with TRBD2. The CDR3 is made up of 19 amino acids. CDR1 is SGHAT and CDR2 is FQNNGV in the germline V gene. After removal of 5 bases from V and 9 bases from J, the junction contained 21 bases not matched to a gene. CDR3: CASSPRGRSGGVSIGEQFF. The CDR3 DNA is TGTGCCAGCAGCCCCCGAGGTCGTAGCGGGGGGGTATCTATCGGTGAGCAGTTCTTC.

In its sample, this clonotype was seen many times. Written as DNA, the CDR3 is TGCGCCAGCAGCTTCTCAGGGGATGAGACCCAGTACTTC. Translation gives CASSFSGDETQYF. The rearrangement links TRBV5-1 to TRBJ2-5, with D possibly TRBD1 on 6 matching bases. CDR1 is SGHRS, CDR2 YFSETQ, per germline. The CDR3 contains 13 residues. V dropped 2 bases and J dropped 5 bases, with 10 bases sitting between them.

The rearrangement joins TRBV5-1 to TRBJ1-5; possible D gene TRBD1, 6 bases. Germline V gene data show CDR1 as SGHRS and CDR2 as YFSETQ. The ends were cut back, 4 bases at V and 0 bases at J, with 23 bases in the middle. The CDR3 is 19 residues long. In DNA form, the CDR3 reads TGCGCCAGCAGCCCACCACCCGGGGGGGACAACTATAGCAATCAGCCCCAGCATTTT. Its protein is CASSPPPGGDNYSNQPQHF.

This clonotype was observed a handful of times. This sequence joins TRBV25-1 and TRBJ1-1, with D unresolved. The length of the CDR3 is 15 residues. V was pared by 7 bases and J by 5 bases, with 20 bases between. Germline V CDR1 and CDR2: MGHDK, SYGVNS. CDR3 coding DNA: TGTGCCAGCACTTCCCCCGGGCCTAAGAAAACTGAAGCTTTCTTT. It specifies CASTSPGPKKTEAFF.

CDR3 loop: CASSLVGAGLDEQYF. In DNA, the CDR3 is TGTGCCAGCAGCTTAGTAGGGGCAGGGTTGGACGAGCAGTACTTC. The chain uses TRBV7-9 and TRBJ2-7, with D tentatively TRBD1 (5 bases). CDR3 length: 15 residues. Trimming stripped 1 base from V and 5 bases from J, with 15 bases between. The germline CDR1 and CDR2 sequences are SEHNR and FQNEAQ (reference sequence). The full variable domain, its missing parts supplied by reference TRBV7-9 and TRBJ2-7, is DTGVSQNPRHKITKRGQNVTFRCDPISEHNRLYWYRQTLGQGPEFLTYFQNEAQLEKSRLLSDRFSAERPKGSFSTLEIQRTEQGDSAMYLCASSLVGAGLDEQYFGPGTRLTVT.

V usage is TRBV7-2 and J usage is TRBJ1-1; D is unclear. With 5 bases removed from V and 1 base from J, the gap between germline ends came to 8 bases. Germline loops: CDR1 SGHTA, CDR2 FQGNSA. The CDR3 consists of 13 residues. The CDR3 DNA is TGTGCCAGCAGCAACGCTAAGAACACTGAAGCTTTCTTT. As protein: CASSNAKNTEAFF.

This chain uses TRBV5-1 with TRBJ2-1, with a possible D match to TRBD2 (6 bases). The germline CDR1 and CDR2 sequences are SGHRS and YFSETQ. The length of the CDR3 is 16 residues. Trimming cost V 5 bases and J 7 bases, with 22 bases left between them. DNA for the CDR3: TGCGCCAGCAGACTACCCGCGGAGGGGCCGGGGAATGAGCAGTTCTTC. This sequence encodes CASRLPAEGPGNEQFF.

This clonotype has a handful of counts. CDR3 region: CAWSIGQGLGSPLHF. CDR3 bases: TGTGCCTGGAGTATCGGACAGGGATTGGGTTCACCCCTCCACTTT. The J gene is TRBJ1-6, the V gene TRBV30, with TRBD1 identical over 8 bases. Per germline, CDR1 GTSNPN and CDR2 SVGIG (reference sequence). The ends lost 2 bases at V and 9 bases at J; junction bases unmatched: 9. The CDR3 has 15 amino acids.

The V and J genes are TRBV4-1 and TRBJ2-7, with 7 bases identical to TRBD2. The CDR3 runs to 14 residues. Trimming took 3 bases from V and 7 from J; bases not matched to a gene: 9. Looked up from germline, CDR1 is MGHRA and CDR2 is YSYEKL. CDR3 in amino acids: CASSQVMGGLEQYF. For the CDR3, the DNA is TGCGCCAGCAGCCAGGTGATGGGGGGGTTGGAGCAGTACTTC.